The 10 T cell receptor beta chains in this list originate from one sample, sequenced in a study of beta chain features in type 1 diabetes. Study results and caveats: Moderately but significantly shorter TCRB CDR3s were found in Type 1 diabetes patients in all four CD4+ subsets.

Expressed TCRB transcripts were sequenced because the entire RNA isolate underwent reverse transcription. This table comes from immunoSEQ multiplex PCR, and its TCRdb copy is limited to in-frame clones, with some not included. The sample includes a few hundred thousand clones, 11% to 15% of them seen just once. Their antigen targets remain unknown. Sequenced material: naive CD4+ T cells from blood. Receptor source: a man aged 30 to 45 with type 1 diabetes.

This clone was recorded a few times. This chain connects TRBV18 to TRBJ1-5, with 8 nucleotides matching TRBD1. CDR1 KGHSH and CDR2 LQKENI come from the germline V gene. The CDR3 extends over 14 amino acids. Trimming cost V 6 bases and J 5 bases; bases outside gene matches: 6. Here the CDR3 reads CASSGTGEDQPQHF. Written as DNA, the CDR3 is TGTGCCAGCTCGGGGACAGGCGAAGATCAGCCCCAGCATTTT.

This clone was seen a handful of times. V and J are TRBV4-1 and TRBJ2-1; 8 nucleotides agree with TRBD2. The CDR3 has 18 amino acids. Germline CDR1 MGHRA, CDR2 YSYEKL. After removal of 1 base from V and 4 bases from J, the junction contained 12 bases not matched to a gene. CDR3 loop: CASSQGPSGRGGYNEQFF. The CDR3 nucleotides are TGCGCCAGCAGCCAAGGCCCCAGCGGGAGAGGGGGTTACAATGAGCAGTTCTTC.

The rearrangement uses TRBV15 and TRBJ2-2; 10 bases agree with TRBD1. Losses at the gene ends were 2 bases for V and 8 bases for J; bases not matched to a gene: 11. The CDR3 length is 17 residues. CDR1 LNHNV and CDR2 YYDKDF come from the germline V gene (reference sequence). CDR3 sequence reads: CATSRSGTGAEGGELFF. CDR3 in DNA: TGTGCCACCAGCAGATCCGGGACAGGGGCCGAGGGGGGGGAGCTGTTTTTT.

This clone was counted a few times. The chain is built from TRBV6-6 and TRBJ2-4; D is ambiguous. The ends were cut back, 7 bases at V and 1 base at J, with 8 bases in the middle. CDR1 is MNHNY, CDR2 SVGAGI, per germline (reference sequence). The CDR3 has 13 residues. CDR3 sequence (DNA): TGTGCCAGCAAAACAGCCGCCAAAAACATTCAGTACTTC. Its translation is CASKTAAKNIQYF.

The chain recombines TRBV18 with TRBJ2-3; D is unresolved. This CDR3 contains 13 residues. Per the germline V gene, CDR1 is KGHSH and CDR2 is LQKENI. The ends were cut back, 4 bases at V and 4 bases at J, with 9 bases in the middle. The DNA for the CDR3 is TGTGCCAGCTCACAAGCCCTCGCAGATACGCAGTATTTT. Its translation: CASSQALADTQYF.

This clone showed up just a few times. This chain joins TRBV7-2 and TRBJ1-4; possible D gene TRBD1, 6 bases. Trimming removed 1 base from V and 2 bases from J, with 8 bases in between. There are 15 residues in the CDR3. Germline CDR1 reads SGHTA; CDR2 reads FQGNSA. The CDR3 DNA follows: TGTGCCAGCAGCTTAGGCAGGGGCACTAATGAAAAACTGTTTTTT. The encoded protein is CASSLGRGTNEKLFF.

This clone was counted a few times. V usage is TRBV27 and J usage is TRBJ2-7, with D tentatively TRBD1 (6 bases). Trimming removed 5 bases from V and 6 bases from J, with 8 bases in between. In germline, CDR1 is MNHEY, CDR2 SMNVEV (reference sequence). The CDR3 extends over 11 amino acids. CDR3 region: CASSTGPEQYF. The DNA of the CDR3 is TGTGCCAGCAGTACAGGGCCCGAGCAGTACTTC.

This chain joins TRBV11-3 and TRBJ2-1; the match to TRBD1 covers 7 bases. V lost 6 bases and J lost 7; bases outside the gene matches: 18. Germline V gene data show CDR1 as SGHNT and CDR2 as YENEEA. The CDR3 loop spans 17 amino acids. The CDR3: CASSLTSGQTIWNEQFF. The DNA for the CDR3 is TGTGCCAGCAGTCTAACATCGGGACAGACAATTTGGAATGAGCAGTTCTTC. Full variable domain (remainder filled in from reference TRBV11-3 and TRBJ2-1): EAGVVQSPRYKIIEKKQPVAFWCNPISGHNTLYWYLQNLGQGPELLIRYENEEAVDDSQLPKDRFSAERLKGVDSTLKIQPAELGDSAVYLCASSLTSGQTIWNEQFFGPGTRLTVL.

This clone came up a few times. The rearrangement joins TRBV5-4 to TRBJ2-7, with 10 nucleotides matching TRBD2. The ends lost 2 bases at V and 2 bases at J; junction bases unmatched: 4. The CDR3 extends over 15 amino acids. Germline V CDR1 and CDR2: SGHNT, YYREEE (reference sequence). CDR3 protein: CASSFGLADTYEQYF. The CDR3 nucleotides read TGTGCCAGCAGCTTCGGACTAGCGGATACCTACGAGCAGTACTTC.

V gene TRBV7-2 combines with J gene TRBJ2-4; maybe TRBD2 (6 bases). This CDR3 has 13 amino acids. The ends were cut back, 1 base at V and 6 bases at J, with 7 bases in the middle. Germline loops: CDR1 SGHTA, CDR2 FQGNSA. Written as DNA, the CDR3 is TGTGCCAGCAGCTTAGACGGGGGAAACATTCAGTACTTC. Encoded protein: CASSLDGGNIQYF. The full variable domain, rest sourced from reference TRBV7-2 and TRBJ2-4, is GAGVSQSPSNKVTEKGKDVELRCDPISGHTALYWYRQSLGQGLEFLIYFQGNSAPDKSGLPSDRFSAERTGGSVSTLTIQRTQQEDSAVYLCASSLDGGNIQYFGAGTRLSVL.